This T cell receptor (beta chain) was recorded in a study of OX40 agonist ivuxolimab in advanced cancers. Study-level information: Patients were given ivuxolimab, an antibody that agonizes OX40 (CD134). All patients had ivuxolimab intravenously every 2 weeks at 0.01 to 10 mg/kg. The eligibility criteria allowed prior anti-PD-1, anti-PD-L1 or anti-CTLA-4 therapy, and approximately 40% had some.

Findings and limits, study-wide: The study observed clonal expansion of CD4+ and CD8+ blood T cells by week 6 at 0.1 to 3.0 mg/kg.

Here immunoSEQ multiplex PCR was the method, and the copy in TCRdb shows in-frame clones only, minus some. The profile covers around 69,000 clones, with about 88% appearing a single time and 4% taken by the ten largest. About this clone itself: Its antigen remains unknown.

The V gene end was trimmed by 5 bases and the J gene end by 4 bases; junction bases not matched to a gene: 7. Germline loops: CDR1 MNHEY, CDR2 SVGAGI. This CDR3 has 15 residues. The clonotype comes from an adult with an advanced solid tumor such as melanoma, head and neck, liver or kidney cancer. Sample: CD4+ or CD8+ T cells sorted from blood, taken in a trial of the OX40 agonist ivuxolimab. The rearrangement joins TRBV6-5 to TRBJ1-1; 10 nucleotides match TRBD1. CDR3 region: CASSRPGQGSTEAFF. The CDR3, as DNA: TGTGCCAGCAGTCGTCCGGGACAGGGGAGCACTGAAGCTTTCTTT.